This T cell receptor (beta chain) was retrieved from a study of blood T cell repertoires in COVID-19. Study at large: The study drew acute and convalescent COVID-19 samples from the United States, Italy and Spain. Sources were T cells, B-cell-depleted T cells, or PBMCs; the material itself was cDNA or gDNA.

Source study methods: From reference gene primer amplification, estimates of nucleated cell counts were derived. The assay was immunoSEQ multiplex PCR, and TCRdb's table has in-frame clones only and misses some. The V and J calls and clone size are taken from that table; D and trimming were inferred from the DNA. This sample carries about 220,000 clones, around 81% of them seen once, and the ten largest clones take about 2.3%. The V gene's germline CDR1 is SGDLS and CDR2 YYNGEE. J was trimmed by 10 bases and V by 0 bases; bases with no gene match: 10. This CDR3 is built from 16 residues. The sequencing input was peripheral blood. V gene TRBV9 combines with J gene TRBJ2-1; 10 bases align to TRBD1. The origin of this receptor is a woman aged 55-75 years with acute or convalescent COVID-19. The CDR3 sequence: CASSVGGGDRGPEQFF. DNA for the CDR3: TGTGCCAGCAGCGTAGGGGGAGGGGACAGGGGTCCCGAGCAGTTCTTC.